This T cell receptor beta chain comes out of a study of immune evolution from preneoplasia to lung adenocarcinoma. This CDR3 is built from 15 residues. V gave up 6 bases and J gave up 0 bases, with 12 bases separating them. Germline lookup yields CDR1 MNHGY and CDR2 SVAAGI. Only in-frame clones appear in the TCRdb table, and some are missing; sequencing was by immunoSEQ multiplex PCR. The sample carries 3,000 or so clones, around 84% recorded once. This receptor was obtained from a person aged 60 to 80 with lung adenocarcinoma. The V gene is TRBV6-9, the J gene TRBJ1-3, with D possibly matching TRBD1 (6 bases). The material sequenced was FFPE adjacent normal lung tissue. CDR3 region: CASSPTGYSGNTIYF. Here the CDR3 DNA reads TGTGCCAGCAGCCCGACAGGTTACTCTGGAAACACCATATATTTT.